The next 24 T cell receptor beta chains were all read from a single sample in a study. Each CDR3 protein is one row after TCRdb ran MiXCR on the RT-PCR reads. The profile covers hundreds of thousands of distinct CDR3 sequences, with approximately 15% appearing a single time and 3.6% taken by the ten largest. Sequencing was done on a sample of memory CD4+ T cells from blood. These receptors all stem from a female donor in good health, serving as a healthy control.

The sample holds many counts of this clonotype. This CDR3 reads CASSQGWRNTDTQYF. CDR3 nucleotides: TGTGCCAGCAGCCAAGGGTGGCGGAACACAGATACGCAGTATTTT. The chain is built from TRBV4-2 and TRBJ2-3; D remains unclear. The germline V gene has CDR1 LGHNA and CDR2 YNFKEQ. CDR3 length: 15 residues. Trimming took 1 base from V and 2 from J, leaving 10 bases between them.

In the case of this clonotype: A much larger clone lies one base from this, so it may be a read error. This chain joins TRBV10-3 and TRBJ2-3; D gene unclear. The CDR3 sequence is 11 residues long. The V end was cut by 3 bases, the J end by 5 bases, with 3 bases between. Germline V CDR1 and CDR2: ENHRY, SYGVKD. The DNA for the CDR3 is TGTGCCATCAGTGATGGAGATACGCAGTATTTT. It specifies CAISDGDTQYF.

The genes are TRBV20-1 and TRBJ1-5, with a possible D match to TRBD1 (5 bases). This CDR3 has 14 amino acids. The germline CDR1 and CDR2 sequences are DFQATT and SNEGSKA (reference sequence). The V end was cut by 5 bases, the J end by 4 bases, with 15 bases between. The CDR3 nucleotides read TGCAGTGCTGTCCAGGGAGCGCCGAATCAGCCCCAGCATTTT. It is translated as CSAVQGAPNQPQHF.

The chain is built from TRBV15 and TRBJ2-2, with unresolved D. The CDR3 runs to 13 residues. From germline, CDR1 is LNHNV and CDR2 YYDKDF (reference sequence). V was pared by 5 bases and J by 4 bases, with 8 bases between. The CDR3 DNA sequence: TGTGCCACCAGCTTCGCTCGCACCGGGGAGCTGTTTTTT. The encoded protein is CATSFARTGELFF.

V and J are TRBV3-1 and TRBJ2-1; no reliable D call. CDR1 and CDR2 (germline): LGHDT, YNNKEL (reference sequence). The CDR3 is 13 residues long. The V and J ends lost 1 base and 9 bases respectively, with 10 bases between them. DNA for the CDR3: TGTGCCAGCAGCCAAGCCCAGCTTTCTGAGCAGTTCTTC. Translated: CASSQAQLSEQFF.

This clonotype was detected only a few times. The gene calls are TRBV6-6 and TRBJ2-7; the D gene is possibly TRBD1 (5 bases). The V gene lost 4 bases and the J gene lost 5 bases, with 12 bases spanning the gap. This CDR3 has 13 amino acids. Germline CDR1 reads MNHNY; CDR2 reads SVGAGI (reference sequence). For the CDR3, the DNA is TGTGCCAGCAGTTGGCAGGGTTTCGACGAGCAGTACTTC. Its translation is CASSWQGFDEQYF.

V gene TRBV5-4 combines with J gene TRBJ2-2, with D possibly matching TRBD1 (6 bases). The V and J ends lost 4 bases and 3 bases respectively, with 13 bases between them. CDR3 length: 15 residues. Germline V gene data show CDR1 as SGHNT and CDR2 as YYREEE (reference sequence). The CDR3 DNA is TGTGCCAGCAGCAGGGGCAGGGGAGACACCGGGGAGCTGTTTTTT. Encoded protein: CASSRGRGDTGELFF. The full variable domain, rest sourced from reference TRBV5-4 and TRBJ2-2, is ETGVTQSPTHLIKTRGQQVTLRCSSQSGHNTVSWYQQALGQGPQFIFQYYREEENGRGNFPPRFSGLQFPNYSSELNVNALELDDSALYLCASSRGRGDTGELFFGEGSRLTVL.

The chain is built from TRBV28 and TRBJ2-7, with a tentative D call TRBD1 (5 bases). This CDR3 has 12 amino acids. Trimming took 8 bases from V and 4 from J, leaving 12 bases between them. The V gene's germline CDR1 is MDHEN and CDR2 SYDVKM. CDR3 sequence (DNA): TGTGCCAGCGCGAGACAGTATTACGAGCAGTACTTC. This codes for CASARQYYEQYF.

This clonotype was counted a few times. This chain uses TRBV7-2 with TRBJ2-3; D is ambiguous. CDR3 length: 13 residues. V lost 2 bases, J lost 7 bases, and 10 bases lay in between. Germline loops: CDR1 SGHTA, CDR2 FQGNSA. In DNA form, the CDR3 reads TGTGCCAGCAGCTTACCAGGTCGAAATACGCAGTATTTT. Translation: CASSLPGRNTQYF. Full variable domain (missing parts from reference TRBV7-2 and TRBJ2-3): GAGVSQSPSNKVTEKGKDVELRCDPISGHTALYWYRQSLGQGLEFLIYFQGNSAPDKSGLPSDRFSAERTGGSVSTLTIQRTQQEDSAVYLCASSLPGRNTQYFGPGTRLTVL.

This clonotype was recorded many times. This rearrangement joins TRBV20-1 to TRBJ2-7; D call uncertain. The V gene lost 0 bases and the J gene lost 3 bases, with 12 bases spanning the gap. CDR1 and CDR2 (germline): DFQATT, SNEGSKA (reference sequence). CDR3 length: 14 amino acids. The CDR3 reads CSARDPATRYEQYF. The DNA for the CDR3 is TGCAGTGCTAGAGATCCAGCCACCCGCTACGAGCAGTACTTC.

This clonotype has only a few counts. Written as DNA, the CDR3 is TGTGCCAGCAGCCAAGGCACCGGAGGCCGCGAGCAGTACTTC. Translated, it gives CASSQGTGGREQYF. The chain links TRBV14 to TRBJ2-7; maybe TRBD2 (5 bases). The germline V gene encodes CDR1 SGHDN and CDR2 FVKESK. Deletions cut 1 base from V and 6 bases from J, with 13 bases between. The length of the CDR3 is 14 residues.

The chain joins TRBV11-2 to TRBJ2-1; TRBD1 matches 7 bases. This CDR3 has 12 amino acids. The ends lost 5 bases at V and 13 bases at J; junction bases unmatched: 8. Germline loops: CDR1 SGHAT, CDR2 FQNNGV. The CDR3 DNA reads TGTGCCAGCAGCCCGACAGGGAGCCTCCAGTTCTTC. It is translated as CASSPTGSLQFF.

This clonotype was picked up a small number of times. J is TRBJ1-2 and V is TRBV18, with D tentatively TRBD1 (5 bases). V gave up 0 bases and J gave up 3 bases, with 8 bases separating them. The CDR3 runs 14 residues. Germline CDR1 KGHSH, CDR2 LQKENI. CDR3 residues: CASSPPQGHYGYTF. In DNA, the CDR3 is TGTGCCAGCTCACCACCCCAGGGCCACTATGGCTACACCTTC.

The table lists this clonotype with a count of one. This chain uses TRBV15 with TRBJ1-5; 7 nucleotides match TRBD1. V was clipped by 0 bases and J by 3 bases; unmatched bases: 8. Germline V CDR1 and CDR2: LNHNV, YYDKDF (reference sequence). The CDR3 sequence is 17 residues long. CDR3 loop: CATSRDIGGRVNQPQHF. CDR3 nucleotide sequence: TGTGCCACCAGCAGAGATATAGGGGGCAGGGTCAATCAGCCCCAGCATTTT.

This clonotype came up a few times. Here the CDR3 reads CASSLVPDGNTEAFF. CDR3 DNA: TGTGCCAGCAGCTTAGTACCCGACGGGAACACTGAAGCTTTCTTT. This chain connects TRBV7-2 to TRBJ1-1; D is unresolved. Per germline, CDR1 SGHTA and CDR2 FQGNSA. CDR3 length: 15 residues. V was trimmed by 1 base and J by 1 base, leaving 10 bases between them.

The chain joins TRBV12-3 or TRBV12-4 to TRBJ1-1; TRBD1 agrees at 8 bases. The ends lost 7 bases at V and 4 bases at J; junction bases unmatched: 2. The CDR3 is 12 amino acids. The CDR3 spells CASKDRGTEAFF. CDR3 in DNA: TGTGCCAGCAAAGACAGGGGCACTGAAGCTTTCTTT.

V is TRBV10-1 and J is TRBJ2-3; 10 bases fit TRBD2. The length of the CDR3 is 16 residues. Germline loops: CDR1 WNHNN, CDR2 SYGVQD (reference sequence). J lost 4 bases, V lost 2 bases, and 6 bases had no gene match. The CDR3 coding sequence is TGCGCCAGCAGTGAGGGGACTAGCGCGCCGGCAGATACGCAGTATTTT. Translating gives CASSEGTSAPADTQYF.

This clonotype was seen at least ten times. The chain combines TRBV20-1 with TRBJ2-7, with 9 bases that match TRBD2. The CDR3 totals 16 residues. The J segment lost 5 bases and the V segment lost 4 bases, leaving 15 bases of the junction unmatched. Per the germline V gene, CDR1 is DFQATT and CDR2 is SNEGSKA (reference sequence). DNA of the CDR3: TGCAGTGCTAATCTGCTGGGGGCTAGCGGGATCGACGAGCAGTACTTC. Amino acid sequence: CSANLLGASGIDEQYF.

The chain recombines TRBV7-2 with TRBJ2-2; D not resolved. Germline-derived CDR1 and CDR2 are SGHTA and FQGNSA. The CDR3 is 15 amino acids. Deletions cut 0 bases from V and 2 bases from J, with 7 bases between. The CDR3 protein is CASSLARINTGELFF. CDR3 bases: TGTGCCAGCAGCTTAGCTAGAATCAACACCGGGGAGCTGTTTTTT.

J is TRBJ1-2 and V is TRBV6-1; D is possibly TRBD1 (6 bases). V shed 5 bases and J shed 1 base, with 14 bases lying between them. Per germline, CDR1 MNHNS and CDR2 SASEGT. This CDR3 contains 15 residues. CDR3 coding DNA: TGTGCCAGCAGTCTCAGGGGCGGACTTAACTATGGCTACACCTTC. As protein: CASSLRGGLNYGYTF.

This clonotype was recorded a few times. The rearrangement links TRBV5-1 to TRBJ2-2, with D perhaps TRBD2 (6 bases). Germline-derived CDR1 and CDR2 are SGHRS and YFSETQ. V was pared by 3 bases and J by 2 bases, with 17 bases between. The CDR3 extends over 17 amino acids. CDR3 region: CASSSIVGGLNTGELFF. DNA of the CDR3: TGCGCCAGCAGCTCGATCGTGGGGGGACTCAACACCGGGGAGCTGTTTTTT.

This clonotype was seen a few times. V gene TRBV24-1 combines with J gene TRBJ2-3; D unresolved. V shed 8 bases and J shed 0 bases, with 8 bases lying between them. The length of the CDR3 is 13 residues. The germline CDR1 and CDR2 sequences are KGHDR and SFDVKD. CDR3 amino acids: CATKKDSTDTQYF. CDR3 nucleotides: TGTGCCACCAAAAAGGACAGCACAGATACGCAGTATTTT.

This clonotype was observed a few times. The chain recombines TRBV20-1 with TRBJ1-1; 7 bases agree with TRBD1. The germline V gene encodes CDR1 DFQATT and CDR2 SNEGSKA (reference sequence). The CDR3 has 13 amino acids. J was trimmed by 5 bases and V by 7 bases; bases with no gene match: 10. The CDR3 DNA sequence: TGCAGTGTCCCAACCCAGGGGGGGACTGAAGCTTTCTTT. This sequence encodes CSVPTQGGTEAFF.

There are many counts of this clonotype. The CDR3 is CASSPRPGETQYF. CDR3 nucleotide sequence: TGTGCCAGCAGCCCCCGCCCCGGTGAGACCCAGTACTTC. V and J are TRBV7-9 and TRBJ2-5; no firm D call. V was pared by 5 bases and J by 5 bases, with 12 bases between. The CDR3 covers 13 residues. Germline lookup yields CDR1 SEHNR and CDR2 FQNEAQ (reference sequence).